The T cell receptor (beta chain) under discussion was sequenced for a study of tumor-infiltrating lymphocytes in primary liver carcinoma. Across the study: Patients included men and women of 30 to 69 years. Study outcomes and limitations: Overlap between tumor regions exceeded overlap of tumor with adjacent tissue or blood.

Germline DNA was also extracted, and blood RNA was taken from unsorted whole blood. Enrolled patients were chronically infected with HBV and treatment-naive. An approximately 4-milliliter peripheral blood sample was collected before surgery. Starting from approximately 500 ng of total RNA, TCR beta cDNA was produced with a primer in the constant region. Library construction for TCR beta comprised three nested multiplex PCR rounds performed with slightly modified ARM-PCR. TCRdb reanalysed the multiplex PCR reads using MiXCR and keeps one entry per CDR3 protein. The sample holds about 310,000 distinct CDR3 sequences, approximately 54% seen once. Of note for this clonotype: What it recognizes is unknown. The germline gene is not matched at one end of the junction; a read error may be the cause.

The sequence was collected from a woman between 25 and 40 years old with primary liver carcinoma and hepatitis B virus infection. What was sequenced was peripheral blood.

Written as DNA, the CDR3 is TGTGCCAGCGGCCCGGGGGGGGGGTACAATGAGCAGTCCTTC. Its protein product is CASGPGGGYNEQSF. The V call is TRBV5-4, the J call TRBJ2-1; 8 positions match TRBD2. The CDR3 loop spans 14 amino acids. CDR1 is SGHNT and CDR2 is YYREEE in the germline V gene (reference sequence).